This T cell receptor (beta chain) was found in a study of PD-1 blockade in classical Hodgkin lymphoma. Notes on this clone: Its antigen remains unknown.

TCRdb's copy holds only in-frame clones and misses some; the assay was immunoSEQ multiplex PCR. The table shows almost 15,000 clones, with under 90% occurring only once. CDR1 and CDR2 (germline): DFQATT, SNEGSKA (reference sequence). Between the trimmed V and J ends, which lost 7 bases and 5 bases, there was a span of 10 bases. The CDR3 is 11 residues long. Study-wide points: Baseline diversity was lower in partial responders and progressors than complete responders. By C4D1, diversity of CD4+ TCRs had risen significantly, whereas that of CD8+ TCRs had not. Repertoire differences lack defined causes, possibly disease activity or prior therapy.

Time point given: cycle 4 day 1 (C4D1), after less than 7 weeks of nivolumab. Every patient was affected by relapse after autologous stem cell transplantation, while exposure to brentuximab vedotin was not uniform. After PBMCs were thawed, their CD8+ T cells were isolated by magnetic negative selection. Patients' outcomes at their best amounted to complete response, partial response or progressive disease. The source is a human donor with classical Hodgkin lymphoma. The gene calls are TRBV20-1 and TRBJ2-3; D is unclear. Here the sequenced sample was CD8+ T cells from blood, taken before the fourth cycle of nivolumab. In nucleotides, the CDR3 is TGCAGTGTCCGCTGGGGAGATACGCAGTATTTT. It translates to CSVRWGDTQYF.